These 27 T cell receptor beta chains share one sample of origin, sequenced in a study of early T cells in non-severe SARS-CoV-2 infection. One entry per CDR3 protein results from TCRdb running MiXCR on the 5' RACE reads. The profile covers tens of thousands of distinct CDR3 sequences, with less than 15% appearing a single time and under 2% taken by the ten largest. What was sequenced was whole blood. These TCRs come from an adult who was a healthcare worker with PCR-confirmed SARS-CoV-2 infection or an uninfected control (not recorded which).

The chain recombines TRBV12-3 or TRBV12-4 with TRBJ2-7; no firm D call. V shed 6 bases and J shed 9 bases, with 18 bases lying between them. There are 13 residues in the CDR3. In DNA form, the CDR3 reads TGTGCCAGCAGCCGAAACCCCCAAGGGTGGCAGTACTTC. It yields the protein CASSRNPQGWQYF.

Ten or more counts support this clonotype. The chain employs TRBV15 and TRBJ1-1; 7 bases agree with TRBD1. Germline loops: CDR1 LNHNV, CDR2 YYDKDF (reference sequence). The CDR3 loop spans 13 amino acids. J was trimmed by 1 base and V by 11 bases; bases with no gene match: 7. For the CDR3, the DNA is TGTGCCTCAACCAGACAGGGGAACACTGAAGCTTTCTTT. Amino acid sequence: CASTRQGNTEAFF.

This clonotype was seen repeatedly, ten times or more. V gene TRBV6-6 combines with J gene TRBJ2-2, with 9 bases aligning to TRBD2. Trimming took 7 bases from V and 4 from J; bases not matched to a gene: 7. In germline, CDR1 is MNHNY, CDR2 SVGAGI (reference sequence). The CDR3 has 15 amino acids. The CDR3 region is CASTIAGVGTGELFF. The DNA of the CDR3 is TGTGCCAGCACCATAGCGGGGGTCGGCACCGGGGAGCTGTTTTTT.

This clonotype turned up a few times. The chain carries TRBV9 and TRBJ2-2; 8 bases are shared with TRBD1. The CDR3 length is 15 residues. After removal of 3 bases from V and 4 bases from J, the junction contained 5 bases not matched to a gene. Per the germline V gene, CDR1 is SGDLS and CDR2 is YYNGEE. CDR3 loop: CASSGRQGPTGELFF. CDR3 coding DNA: TGTGCCAGCAGCGGCCGACAGGGGCCCACCGGGGAGCTGTTTTTT.

The rearrangement uses TRBV20-1 and TRBJ2-3, with 10 bases fitting TRBD2. J gave up 6 bases and V 3 bases, and 3 bases lay outside the gene matches. CDR1 is DFQATT and CDR2 is SNEGSKA in the germline V gene (reference sequence). The CDR3 is 13 residues long. CDR3 nucleotides: TGCAGTGCTAGCGGGACTAGCGCGGATACGCAGTATTTT. This codes for CSASGTSADTQYF.

This rearrangement joins TRBV2 to TRBJ1-4; the match to TRBD1 covers 8 bases. The CDR3 runs to 14 residues. V lost 4 bases and J lost 7; bases outside the gene matches: 5. Germline lookup yields CDR1 SNHLY and CDR2 FYNNEI. CDR3 amino acids: CASSAGTGGEKLFF. Here the CDR3 DNA reads TGTGCCAGCAGTGCCGGGACAGGAGGTGAAAAACTGTTTTTT.

This clonotype was seen many times. V and J are TRBV5-8 and TRBJ1-1; 8 bases are a match to TRBD1. The CDR3 length is 14 residues. Germline lookup yields CDR1 SGHTS and CDR2 YDEGEE. The trim removed 4 bases at V and 10 bases at J, leaving 12 bases unmatched. CDR3 protein: CASSLTGTGLRAFF. CDR3 nucleotide sequence: TGTGCCAGCAGCCTCACCGGGACAGGTCTTAGAGCTTTCTTT.

Ten or more counts support this clonotype. The rearrangement joins TRBV6-1 to TRBJ2-1, with 9 bases that match TRBD2. V shed 8 bases, J shed 4 bases, and the junction held 6 bases outside the gene matches. Germline V gives CDR1 MNHNS, CDR2 SASEGT. CDR3 length: 14 residues. CDR3 residues: CASHPSGAYNEQFF. As DNA, the CDR3 is TGTGCCAGCCATCCTAGCGGGGCTTACAATGAGCAGTTCTTC.

The sample holds many counts of this clonotype. The rearrangement uses TRBV6-2 or TRBV6-3 and TRBJ1-1; possibly TRBD1 for D (5 bases). V dropped 8 bases and J dropped 6 bases, with 25 bases sitting between them. The germline gives CDR1 MNHEY, CDR2 SVGEGT. This CDR3 contains 16 residues. The CDR3 protein is CASRYRALSGQPEAFF. CDR3 nucleotide sequence: TGTGCCAGCCGATACCGGGCCCTCTCGGGGCAGCCTGAAGCTTTCTTT.

The chain uses TRBV2 and TRBJ2-5, with 12 positions matching TRBD2. Per the germline V gene, CDR1 is SNHLY and CDR2 is FYNNEI. This CDR3 comprises 16 residues. With V trimmed by 7 bases and J by 1 base, 7 bases remained unmatched. The CDR3 DNA follows: TGTGCCAGCAAACGACTAGCGGGGGAGATCCAAGAGACCCAGTACTTC. Its protein product is CASKRLAGEIQETQYF.

This clonotype was detected ten times or more. J is TRBJ1-6 and V is TRBV6-2 or TRBV6-3, with a tentative D call TRBD1 (5 bases). V was pared by 8 bases and J by 10 bases, with 15 bases between. CDR3 length: 13 residues. Germline CDR1 and CDR2: MNHEY and SVGEGT. CDR3 in amino acids: CASLDIVSSPLHF. CDR3 sequence (DNA): TGTGCCAGCCTGGACATAGTCAGCTCACCCCTCCACTTT.

In DNA form, the CDR3 reads TGTGCCAGCAGTTACCAGGTCGGGCGGGGGTATCGGACTAGCACAGATACGCAGTATTTT. Translation gives CASSYQVGRGYRTSTDTQYF. The rearrangement links TRBV6-5 to TRBJ2-3, with 7 bases lining up with TRBD2. The V and J ends lost 2 bases and 0 bases, in that order; junction bases with no gene match: 17. CDR3 size: 20 residues. Germline-derived CDR1 and CDR2 are MNHEY and SVGAGI.

V usage is TRBV6-2 or TRBV6-3 and J usage is TRBJ1-1, with 9 positions matching TRBD1. Germline V CDR1 and CDR2: MNHEY, SVGEGT. The trim removed 5 bases at V and 5 bases at J, leaving 15 bases unmatched. The CDR3 is 17 residues long. The DNA for the CDR3 is TGTGCCAGCAGTCAGGGACAGGGATGGGGCTCGAGGACTGAAGCTTTCTTT. Protein product: CASSQGQGWGSRTEAFF.

The genes are TRBV5-1 and TRBJ2-3; no definite D call. The V end lost 0 bases, the J end lost 12 bases, and 20 bases lay between the germline ends. The germline CDR1 and CDR2 sequences are SGHRS and YFSETQ. CDR3 length: 15 residues. CDR3: CASSLVGDAPHPQYF. The CDR3 bases are TGCGCCAGCAGCTTGGTCGGAGACGCTCCACACCCCCAGTATTTT. Complete variable domain (other parts from reference TRBV5-1 and TRBJ2-3): KAGVTQTPRYLIKTRGQQVTLSCSPISGHRSVSWYQQTPGQGLQFLFEYFSETQRNKGNFPGRFSGRQFSNSRSEMNVSTLELGDSALYLCASSLVGDAPHPQYFGPGTRLTVL.

This clonotype has ten or more counts. The V and J genes are TRBV13 and TRBJ2-7; D is unresolved. Germline V lookup: CDR1 PRHDT, CDR2 FYEKMQ (reference sequence). This CDR3 region has 11 residues. The V end lost 1 base, the J end lost 7 bases, and 5 bases lay between the germline ends. The CDR3 sequence is CASSLEGEQYF. The CDR3 DNA sequence: TGTGCCAGCAGCTTAGAAGGGGAGCAGTACTTC.

In its sample, this clonotype was seen a few times. CDR3 amino acids: CASRTGQAENYGYTF. The DNA for the CDR3 is TGTGCCAGCAGGACAGGACAGGCTGAGAACTATGGCTACACCTTC. This chain uses TRBV2 with TRBJ1-2; 7 nucleotides align to TRBD1. Germline V gene data show CDR1 as SNHLY and CDR2 as FYNNEI. V trimming: 6 bases; J trimming: 2 bases; junction bases outside the gene matches: 9. The CDR3 consists of 15 residues. The entire variable domain, with the rest obtained from reference TRBV2 and TRBJ1-2, is as follows: EPEVTQTPSHQVTQMGQEVILRCVPISNHLYFYWYRQILGQKVEFLVSFYNNEISEKSEIFDDQFSVERPDGSNFTLKIRSTKLEDSAMYFCASRTGQAENYGYTFGSGTRLTVV.

This clonotype was seen only a few times. V usage is TRBV20-1 and J usage is TRBJ1-4, with D possibly being TRBD1 (5 bases). Germline CDR1 DFQATT, CDR2 SNEGSKA (reference sequence). The CDR3 consists of 12 residues. V was shortened by 8 bases and J by 7 bases, with 14 bases between the two germline ends. CDR3 in amino acids: CSSPGAGEKLFF. The DNA for the CDR3 is TGCAGTTCCCCTGGGGCGGGTGAAAAACTGTTTTTT.

This clonotype was counted ten times or more. V gene TRBV7-2 combines with J gene TRBJ2-5, with TRBD2 identical over 14 bases. With 1 base clipped from V and 5 bases from J, the junction kept 12 bases outside the gene matches. The CDR3 consists of 19 residues. CDR1 SGHTA and CDR2 FQGNSA come from the germline V gene. The CDR3 DNA follows: TGTGCCAGCAGCTTAGAACCGGGACTAGCGGGGGCGCGAGGCGAGACCCAGTACTTC. It translates to CASSLEPGLAGARGETQYF.

The rearrangement links TRBV21-1 to TRBJ2-5; TRBD1 reflects the table's D call only, with no check against the DNA. TRBV21-1 is given as a pseudogene. The CDR3 runs to 12 residues. This CDR3 reads CASTPEIRTQYF. The CDR3 DNA sequence: TGTGCCAGCACCCCCGAGATCCGGACCCAGTACTTC.

This clonotype was counted a few times. The chain carries TRBV2 and TRBJ2-2; 9 bases line up with TRBD2. V lost 7 bases, J lost 4 bases, and 7 bases stayed unmatched. The germline V gene has CDR1 SNHLY and CDR2 FYNNEI. The CDR3 contains 15 residues. The CDR3 sequence: CASTPRRGGTGELFF. Here the CDR3 DNA reads TGTGCCAGCACCCCCCGGCGGGGGGGCACCGGGGAGCTGTTTTTT.

Ten or more counts support this clonotype. The chain carries TRBV3-1 and TRBJ1-6, with D possibly matching TRBD1 (6 bases). CDR1 LGHDT and CDR2 YNNKEL come from the germline V gene (reference sequence). CDR3 length: 17 residues. Trimming removed 1 base at V and 1 base at J, with 11 bases between. The chain's CDR3 is CASSQGDTGSYNSPLHF. The CDR3 nucleotides are TGTGCCAGCAGCCAAGGGGACACCGGGTCCTATAATTCACCCCTCCACTTT.

This clonotype has a count of ten or more. The rearrangement links TRBV29-1 to TRBJ2-1, with D tentatively TRBD2 (5 bases). Germline-derived CDR1 and CDR2 are SQVTM and ANQGSEA. CDR3 length: 13 amino acids. The V end lost 4 bases, the J end lost 8 bases, and 15 bases lay between the germline ends. CDR3 region: CSVAQLVGYEQFF. In DNA form, the CDR3 reads TGCAGCGTTGCCCAACTAGTTGGATATGAGCAGTTCTTC.

The table lists this clonotype with a few counts. J is TRBJ2-3 and V is TRBV7-3; TRBD2 matches at 7 bases. The germline V gene encodes CDR1 SGHTA and CDR2 FQGTGA. Unmatched junction bases numbered 6, after V lost 0 bases and J lost 3 bases. CDR3 size: 16 residues. CDR3 loop: CASSLTRDGGTDTQYF. The CDR3 DNA is TGTGCCAGCAGCTTAACCAGGGACGGGGGGACAGATACGCAGTATTTT.

This clonotype was picked up a small number of times. For the CDR3, the DNA is TGTGCCAGCAGCCTCGTGGGCGCTAGCGGCGGTGAGCAGTTCTTC. Translation gives CASSLVGASGGEQFF. The chain recombines TRBV14 with TRBJ2-1; 7 positions agree with TRBD2. The ends lost 4 bases at V and 9 bases at J; junction bases unmatched: 12. CDR3 length: 15 amino acids. Germline CDR1 and CDR2: SGHDN and FVKESK.

The table lists this clonotype with a few counts. The CDR3 DNA is TGTGCCAGCAGCGCGTCTATCGGGGGGCAGGTCTATGGCTACACCTTC. This codes for CASSASIGGQVYGYTF. The rearrangement links TRBV7-9 to TRBJ1-2, with D possibly matching TRBD1 (6 bases). CDR1 is SEHNR and CDR2 is FQNEAQ in the germline V gene (reference sequence). V was cut by 5 bases and J by 4 bases, with 20 bases left in between. The CDR3 covers 16 residues.

This clonotype has a count of ten or more. The CDR3 DNA is TGTGCCAGCAGCTTAGCGGACAGGGAGGCTGGGGCCAACGTCCTGACTTTC. Its translation is CASSLADREAGANVLTF. V usage is TRBV7-8 and J usage is TRBJ2-6; 8 bases line up with TRBD1. CDR1 is SGHVS, CDR2 FQNEAQ, per germline. J lost 2 bases, V lost 0 bases, and 3 bases had no gene match. The CDR3 contains 17 residues. Filled out from reference TRBV7-8 and TRBJ2-6, the complete variable domain reads GAGVSQSPRYKVAKRGQDVALRCDPISGHVSLFWYQQALGQGPEFLTYFQNEAQLDKSGLPSDRFFAERPEGSVSTLKIQRTQQEDSAVYLCASSLADREAGANVLTFGAGSRLTVL.

This chain joins TRBV21-1 and TRBJ1-2. TRBV21-1 is shown as a pseudogene. The CDR3 contains 17 residues. The CDR3 reads CASSQSMRGPLAYGYTF. CDR3 DNA sequence: TGTGCCAGCAGCCAAAGTATGAGAGGGCCTCTGGCCTATGGCTACACCTTC.